This T cell receptor (beta chain) was captured by sequencing in a study of T cells in Graves' hyperthyroidism and ophthalmopathy. Study results and caveats: Most clonotypes expanded in thyroid above 0.001 were likewise present in blood. Ophthalmopathy and stable hyperthyroidism were told apart by a 13 V-J model.

Researchers took RNA transcripts and amplified the TCR beta CDR3 regions from them. TCR CDR3 regions were first amplified by RT-PCR with HTBI primers. Each CDR3 protein is one row after TCRdb ran MiXCR on the multiplex PCR reads. The sample lists hundreds of thousands of distinct CDR3 sequences; over 40% were seen once. Thyroid ultrasound and orbital computed tomography, with clinical symptoms and serum thyroxine and TRAb, informed diagnoses. The CDR3 loop spans 13 amino acids. The V gene's germline CDR1 is WSHSY and CDR2 SAAADI. Trimming left V 6 bases short and J 1 base short, with 9 bases between. Concerning this clonotype: The antigen is unknown.

The rearrangement uses TRBV10-2 and TRBJ1-1; D perhaps matches TRBD1 (6 bases). Sequenced: peripheral blood or thyroid tissue (not recorded which). The TCR was taken from an adult man with Graves' disease, either hyperthyroidism or ophthalmopathy (not recorded which). The CDR3 sequence: CASRRGRNTEAFF. The CDR3 DNA is TGCGCCAGCAGGAGGGGGAGGAACACTGAAGCTTTCTTT.